A single TCR beta chain is shown here with its context. Its antigen is unknown. Data came from immunoSEQ multiplex PCR; TCRdb stores just in-frame clones and leaves some out. Of 80,000 to 100,000 clones detected, 80% appear once; the ten largest clones hold 3.6%. This sample was included in a study of memory CD4+ T cells and cytomegalovirus serostatus. Points from the study as a whole: Of 150 to 200 reported CMV TCRbeta sequences, under 70 were found in memory CD4+ repertoires.

V was pared by 1 base and J by 4 bases, with 7 bases between. The CDR3 has 13 amino acids. The germline gives CDR1 SGHTA, CDR2 FQGNSA. Single viable CD3+CD4+CD8-CD45RO+ cells were sorted as the memory CD4+ T cells. This rearrangement joins TRBV7-2 to TRBJ1-2, with no clear D. Sequencing was performed on memory CD4+ T cells from blood. This TCR derives from an adult in good health and CMV-seropositive. CDR3 DNA: TGTGCCAGCAGCTTAGAACTTCCCTATGGCTACACCTTC. It translates to CASSLELPYGYTF.